The T cell receptor (beta chain) described here comes from a study of breast tumors, draining lymph nodes, adjacent tissues. The lymph nodes were axillary draining lymph nodes from breast cancer patients. TCRdb called the multiplex PCR reads again in MiXCR, with one record for every CDR3 protein. The profile shows around 190,000 distinct CDR3 sequences, 25% to 40% of them singletons. A few counts support this clonotype. Its antigen remains unidentified. Study-wide findings and caveats: Luminal-like breast cancer showed significantly greater tumor-nontumor repertoire similarity than basal-like breast cancer did. Tumor repertoires ranked between lymph nodes and nontumor tissue in diversity, with V and J gene preferences. Findings are consistent with lymph node origin and intratumoral expansion of most tumor T cells. That most tumor T cells come from lymph nodes remained unproven.

The ends were cut back, 1 base at V and 2 bases at J, with 4 bases in the middle. The CDR3 is made up of 13 amino acids. Germline V gene lookup returns CDR1 SGHNT and CDR2 YYREEE (reference sequence). The rearrangement joins TRBV5-4 to TRBJ2-1; D remains ambiguous. This TCR was sampled from a female donor with breast cancer. Some clones in this sample may be carry-over from other donors' samples. The sequencing input was axillary lymph node tissue. For the CDR3, the DNA is TGTGCCAGCAGCTTGCCCCCCTACAATGAGCAGTTCTTC. Its translation is CASSLPPYNEQFF.